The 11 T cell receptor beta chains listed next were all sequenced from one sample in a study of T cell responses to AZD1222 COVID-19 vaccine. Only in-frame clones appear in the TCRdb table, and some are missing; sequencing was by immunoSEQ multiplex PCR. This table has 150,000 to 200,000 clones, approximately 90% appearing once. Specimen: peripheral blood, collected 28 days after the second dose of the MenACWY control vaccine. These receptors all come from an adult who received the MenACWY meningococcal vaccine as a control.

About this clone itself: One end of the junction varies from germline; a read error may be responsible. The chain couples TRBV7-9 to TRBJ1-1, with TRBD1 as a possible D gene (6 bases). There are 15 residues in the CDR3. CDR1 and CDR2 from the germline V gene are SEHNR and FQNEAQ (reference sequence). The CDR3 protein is CASSLVGQLKTEAFF. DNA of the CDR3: TGTGCCAGCAGCTTAGTGGGACAACTGAAGACTGAAGCTTTCTTT.

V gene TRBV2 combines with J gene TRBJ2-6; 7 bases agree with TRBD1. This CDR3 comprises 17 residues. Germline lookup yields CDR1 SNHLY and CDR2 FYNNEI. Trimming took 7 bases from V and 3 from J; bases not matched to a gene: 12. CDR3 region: CASKPETGRYGANVLTF. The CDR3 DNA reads TGTGCCAGCAAACCTGAGACAGGGCGATATGGGGCCAACGTCCTGACTTTC.

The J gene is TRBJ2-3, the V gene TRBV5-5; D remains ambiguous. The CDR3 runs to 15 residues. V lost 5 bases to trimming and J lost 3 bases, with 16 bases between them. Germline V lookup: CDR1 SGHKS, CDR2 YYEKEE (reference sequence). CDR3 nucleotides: TGTGCCAGCAGAGTAGGTCAGTTAAAGACAGATACGCAGTATTTT. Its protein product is CASRVGQLKTDTQYF. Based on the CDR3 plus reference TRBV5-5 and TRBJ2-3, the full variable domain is DAGVTQSPTHLIKTRGQQVTLRCSPISGHKSVSWYQQVLGQGPQFIFQYYEKEERGRGNFPDRFSARQFPNYSSELNVNALLLGDSALYLCASRVGQLKTDTQYFGPGTRLTVL.

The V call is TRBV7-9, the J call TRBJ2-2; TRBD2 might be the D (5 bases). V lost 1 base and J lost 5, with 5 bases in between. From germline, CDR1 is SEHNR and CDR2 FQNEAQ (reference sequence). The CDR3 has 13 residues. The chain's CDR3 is CASSLGGTGELFF. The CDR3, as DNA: TGTGCCAGCAGCTTAGGAGGGACCGGGGAGCTGTTTTTT.

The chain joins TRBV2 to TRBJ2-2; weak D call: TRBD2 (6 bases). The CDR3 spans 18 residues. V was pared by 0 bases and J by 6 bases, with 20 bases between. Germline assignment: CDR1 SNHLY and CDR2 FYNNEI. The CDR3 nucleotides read TGTGCCAGCAGTGAAGCGCTTTTCCCCCTCGGGGACTCCGGGGAGCTGTTTTTT. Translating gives CASSEALFPLGDSGELFF.

The CDR3: CASSDHMGLTNYGYTF. Here the CDR3 DNA reads TGTGCCAGCAGTGACCATATGGGGTTAACTAACTATGGCTACACCTTC. This rearrangement joins TRBV25-1 to TRBJ1-2, with no clear D. The germline V and J ends were trimmed by 3 bases and 0 bases, with 14 bases remaining between them. The germline gives CDR1 MGHDK, CDR2 SYGVNS. This CDR3 spans 16 amino acids.

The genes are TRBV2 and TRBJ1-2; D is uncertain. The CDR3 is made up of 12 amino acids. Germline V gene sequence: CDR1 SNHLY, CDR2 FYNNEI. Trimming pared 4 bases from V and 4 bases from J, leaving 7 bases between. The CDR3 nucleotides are TGTGCCAGCAGTGGTCAGGCCTATGGCTACACCTTC. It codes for CASSGQAYGYTF.

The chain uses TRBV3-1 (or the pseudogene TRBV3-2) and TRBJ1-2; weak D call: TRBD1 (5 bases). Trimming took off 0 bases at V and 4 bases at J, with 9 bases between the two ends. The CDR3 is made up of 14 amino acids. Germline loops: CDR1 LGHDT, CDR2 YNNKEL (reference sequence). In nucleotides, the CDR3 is TGTGCCAGCAGCCAAGATCCAGGGACCTATGGCTACACCTTC. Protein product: CASSQDPGTYGYTF.

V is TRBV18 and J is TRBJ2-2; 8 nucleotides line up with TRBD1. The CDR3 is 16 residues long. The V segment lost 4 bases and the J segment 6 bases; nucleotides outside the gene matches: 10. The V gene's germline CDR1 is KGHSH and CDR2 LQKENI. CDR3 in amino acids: CASSQIQGAGSGELFF. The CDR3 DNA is TGTGCCAGCTCACAAATCCAGGGGGCCGGGTCCGGGGAGCTGTTTTTT.

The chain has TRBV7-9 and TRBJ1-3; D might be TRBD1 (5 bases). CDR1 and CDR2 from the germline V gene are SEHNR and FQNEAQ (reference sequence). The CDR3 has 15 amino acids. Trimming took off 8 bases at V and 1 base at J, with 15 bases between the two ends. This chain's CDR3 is CASGGPTESGNTIYF. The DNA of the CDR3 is TGTGCCAGCGGGGGACCCACAGAGTCTGGAAACACCATATATTTT. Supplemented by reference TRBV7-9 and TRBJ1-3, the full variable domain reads DTGVSQNPRHKITKRGQNVTFRCDPISEHNRLYWYRQTLGQGPEFLTYFQNEAQLEKSRLLSDRFSAERPKGSFSTLEIQRTEQGDSAMYLCASGGPTESGNTIYFGEGSWLTVV.

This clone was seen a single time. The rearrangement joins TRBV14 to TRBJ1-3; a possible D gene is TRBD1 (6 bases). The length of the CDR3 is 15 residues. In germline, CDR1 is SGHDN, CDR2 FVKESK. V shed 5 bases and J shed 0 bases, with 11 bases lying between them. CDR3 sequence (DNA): TGTGCCAGCAGCGTGACAGGCCTCTCTGGAAACACCATATATTTT. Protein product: CASSVTGLSGNTIYF.